These 22 T cell receptor beta chains came from one sample sequenced in a study of blood T cell repertoires in COVID-19. Produced via immunoSEQ multiplex PCR; TCRdb's table is partial and in-frame only. Of some 35,000 clones in the sample, 70% to 90% are singletons; the top ten hold approximately 20%. What was sequenced was peripheral blood. These receptors all stem from a man in his 70s with acute or convalescent COVID-19.

The rearrangement links TRBV3-1 (or the pseudogene TRBV3-2) to TRBJ2-1; D is perhaps TRBD1 (5 bases). Germline CDR1 LGHDT, CDR2 YNNKEL (reference sequence). Trimming took 1 base from V and 7 from J, leaving 5 bases between them. The CDR3 is 12 residues long. CDR3 region: CASSQAGNEQFF. The CDR3 coding sequence is TGTGCCAGCAGCCAAGCAGGGAATGAGCAGTTCTTC.

This chain links TRBV6-5 with TRBJ1-2, with D uncertain. Germline V gene sequence: CDR1 MNHEY, CDR2 SVGAGI. Trimming pared 2 bases from V and 7 bases from J, leaving 11 bases between. This CDR3 comprises 13 residues. CDR3 loop: CASSYGVGSGYTF. The CDR3 nucleotides read TGTGCCAGCAGTTACGGGGTTGGGAGTGGCTACACCTTC.

Only one count was recorded for this clone. This chain connects TRBV27 to TRBJ2-5; the D gene is possibly TRBD2 (6 bases). V lost 5 bases to trimming and J lost 6 bases, with 22 bases between them. Germline CDR1 and CDR2: MNHEY and SMNVEV (reference sequence). There are 16 residues in the CDR3. This CDR3 reads CASSAKSLKTSQTQYF. CDR3 in DNA: TGTGCCAGCAGTGCAAAATCCCTAAAAACTAGCCAGACCCAGTACTTC.

This chain uses TRBV3-1 (or the pseudogene TRBV3-2) with TRBJ2-7; the match to TRBD1 covers 10 bases. Germline CDR1 is LGHDT and CDR2 is YNNKEL (reference sequence). This CDR3 has 13 amino acids. The ends lost 3 bases at V and 4 bases at J; junction bases unmatched: 0. This CDR3 reads CASSQGQGYEQYF. The CDR3 nucleotides are TGTGCCAGCAGCCAGGGACAGGGGTACGAGCAGTACTTC.

DNA of the CDR3: TGTGCCAGCAGTTACTCCCTCGGTAGCGGGAGATCGAATGAGCAGTTCTTC. Amino acid sequence: CASSYSLGSGRSNEQFF. The rearrangement uses TRBV6-2 or TRBV6-3 and TRBJ2-1; TRBD2 agrees at 9 bases. Trimming cost V 0 bases and J 7 bases; bases outside gene matches: 10. The germline gives CDR1 MNHEY, CDR2 SVGEGT. The CDR3 covers 17 residues.

This clone was found once. This rearrangement joins TRBV6-2 or TRBV6-3 to TRBJ1-6; 8 bases fit TRBD1. Germline V CDR1 and CDR2: MNHEY, SVGEGT. V lost 6 bases, J lost 8 bases, and 9 bases stayed unmatched. This CDR3 contains 15 residues. CDR3 coding DNA: TGTGCCAGCAGCACAGGACAGGGATGGGATTCACCCCTCCACTTT. It yields the protein CASSTGQGWDSPLHF.

The gene calls are TRBV2 and TRBJ2-3; 7 bases match TRBD2. Unmatched junction bases numbered 9, after V lost 7 bases and J lost 2 bases. The CDR3 consists of 15 residues. Germline V gene sequence: CDR1 SNHLY, CDR2 FYNNEI. DNA for the CDR3: TGTGCCAGCAAGGGAGGGAGGGCATTCACAGATACGCAGTATTTT. Encoded protein: CASKGGRAFTDTQYF.

The chain carries TRBV5-6 and TRBJ2-3; D may be TRBD1 (6 bases). Per the germline V gene, CDR1 is SGHDT and CDR2 is YYEEEE. CDR3 length: 12 residues. V lost 4 bases, J lost 4 bases, and 7 bases lay in between. DNA for the CDR3: TGTGCCAGCAGCCAGGGGTCAGATACGCAGTATTTT. It encodes CASSQGSDTQYF.

This clone appeared a single time. For the CDR3, the DNA is TGCAGCGCTGCAGGGGAGGGAGGGGGTAACACTGAAGCTTTCTTT. This sequence encodes CSAAGEGGGNTEAFF. V is TRBV29-1 and J is TRBJ1-1, with D possibly TRBD1 on 6 matching bases. The germline V gene has CDR1 SQVTM and CDR2 ANQGSEA. The ends were cut back, 7 bases at V and 2 bases at J, with 20 bases in the middle. The CDR3 is 15 residues long. The full variable domain, in which reference TRBV29-1 and TRBJ1-1 provide the parts outside the CDR3, is SAVISQKPSRDICQRGTSLTIQCQVDSQVTMMFWYRQQPGQSLTLIATANQGSEATYESGFVIDKFPISRPNLTFSTLTVSNMSPEDSSIYLCSAAGEGGGNTEAFFGQGTRLTVV.

The chain has TRBV5-6 and TRBJ2-5; D is possibly TRBD2 (6 bases). The CDR3 has 13 residues. Trimming pared 4 bases from V and 2 bases from J, leaving 9 bases between. Germline loops: CDR1 SGHDT, CDR2 YYEEEE. CDR3 sequence reads: CASSRGGQETQYF. The CDR3 region has the DNA TGTGCCAGCAGCCGTGGGGGGCAAGAGACCCAGTACTTC.

The gene calls are TRBV19 and TRBJ2-6; possibly TRBD2 for D (6 bases). The V and J ends lost 3 bases and 7 bases respectively, with 16 bases between them. CDR1 and CDR2 (germline): LNHDA, SQIVND (reference sequence). This CDR3 has 16 residues. The CDR3 loop reads CASSIDGSLGANVLTF. Written as DNA, the CDR3 is TGTGCCAGTAGTATTGACGGGAGTCTGGGAGCCAACGTCCTGACTTTC.

This chain links TRBV29-1 with TRBJ1-3, with a weak D call TRBD1 (6 bases). CDR3 length: 16 residues. V shed 3 bases and J shed 0 bases, with 15 bases lying between them. Germline V gene sequence: CDR1 SQVTM, CDR2 ANQGSEA. CDR3 sequence reads: CSVDDRRLDSGNTIYF. CDR3 sequence (DNA): TGCAGCGTTGATGACAGGAGGCTGGACTCTGGAAACACCATATATTTT.

This rearrangement joins TRBV18 to TRBJ2-2; D may be TRBD1 (5 bases). The V end lost 3 bases, the J end lost 2 bases, and 13 bases lay between the germline ends. Germline-derived CDR1 and CDR2 are KGHSH and LQKENI. There are 16 residues in the CDR3. The CDR3 region is CASSPVPGINTGELFF. The DNA of the CDR3 is TGTGCCAGCTCACCGGTTCCAGGGATTAACACCGGGGAGCTGTTTTTT.

The chain's CDR3 is CASSPRLAANTGELFF. The CDR3 DNA reads TGCGCCAGCAGCCCCCGACTAGCGGCGAACACCGGGGAGCTGTTTTTT. The gene calls are TRBV5-1 and TRBJ2-2, with 9 nucleotides matching TRBD2. This CDR3 contains 16 residues. The trim removed 4 bases at V and 0 bases at J, leaving 4 bases unmatched. Germline V gene lookup returns CDR1 SGHRS and CDR2 YFSETQ.

The chain has TRBV18 and TRBJ1-1; D is undetermined. V lost 2 bases, J lost 2 bases, and 9 bases lay in between. This CDR3 region has 14 residues. Germline V gene data show CDR1 as KGHSH and CDR2 as LQKENI. The CDR3: CASSPTGINTEAFF. CDR3 nucleotide sequence: TGTGCCAGCTCACCAACGGGGATTAACACTGAAGCTTTCTTT.

The chain employs TRBV3-1 (or the pseudogene TRBV3-2) and TRBJ2-7; no definite D call. The CDR3 covers 11 residues. In germline, CDR1 is LGHDT, CDR2 YNNKEL (reference sequence). V shed 5 bases and J shed 3 bases, with 5 bases lying between them. CDR3 nucleotides: TGTGCCAGCAGCACCTACTACGAGCAGTACTTC. It encodes CASSTYYEQYF.

The genes are TRBV5-6 and TRBJ1-5, with D perhaps TRBD1 (6 bases). This CDR3 has 14 amino acids. The germline CDR1 and CDR2 sequences are SGHDT and YYEEEE. V shed 5 bases and J shed 6 bases, with 15 bases lying between them. CDR3 loop: CASSSRGGAQPQHF. The CDR3 DNA sequence: TGTGCCAGCAGTTCACGGGGGGGCGCTCAGCCCCAGCATTTT.

A word on this clone: Mismatch with germline at one junction end may stem from a read error. The V call is TRBV4-3, the J call TRBJ1-2, with 10 bases fitting TRBD1. In germline, CDR1 is LGHNA, CDR2 YSLEER. This CDR3 spans 13 amino acids. CDR3 protein: CASSQELDRGASF. In nucleotides, the CDR3 is TGCGCCAGCAGCCAAGAGCTGGACAGGGGGGCCTCCTTC.

With respect to this clone: One end of the junction fails to match germline, which may point to a read error. V is TRBV4-2 and J is TRBJ2-5, with D possibly being TRBD2 (6 bases). Germline-derived CDR1 and CDR2 are LGHNA and YNFKEQ. The CDR3 has 16 amino acids. The DNA of the CDR3 is TGTGCCAGCAGCCGAGAGTGGCGGGGTCCCCAAGGGACCCAGTACTTC. This sequence encodes CASSREWRGPQGTQYF.

This chain connects TRBV7-9 to TRBJ1-1; possibly TRBD1 for D (5 bases). The V gene's germline CDR1 is SEHNR and CDR2 FQNEAQ (reference sequence). The CDR3 consists of 15 residues. V lost 3 bases, J lost 5 bases, and 16 bases lay in between. Here the CDR3 reads CASSFMTAGRTEAFF. CDR3 DNA: TGTGCCAGCAGCTTCATGACCGCAGGGAGGACTGAAGCTTTCTTT.

The gene calls are TRBV18 and TRBJ1-5; 8 nucleotides align to TRBD1. This CDR3 is 13 amino acids long. Germline assignment: CDR1 KGHSH and CDR2 LQKENI. The J segment lost 7 bases and the V segment lost 6 bases, leaving 5 bases of the junction unmatched. The CDR3 is CASSLDRAQPQHF. CDR3 bases: TGTGCCAGCTCCTTGGACAGGGCACAGCCCCAGCATTTT.

This sequence joins TRBV5-5 and TRBJ1-1, with 8 bases matching TRBD1. The CDR3 spans 15 residues. Germline CDR1 is SGHKS and CDR2 is YYEKEE (reference sequence). The trim removed 4 bases at V and 3 bases at J, leaving 8 bases unmatched. CDR3 loop: CASSTRTGLDTEAFF. The CDR3 DNA follows: TGTGCCAGCAGCACGCGGACAGGGTTGGACACTGAAGCTTTCTTT.